These 5 T cell receptor beta chains were all obtained from the same sample, sequenced in a study of T cells in narcolepsy. Assay: immunoSEQ multiplex PCR; the TCRdb copy retains only in-frame clones and omits some. Of about 30,000 clones listed, 75% to 90% are singletons. Sequencing input: CD45RA- memory CD4+ T cells from PBMCs. These receptors originate from a human donor with narcolepsy.

The chain joins TRBV18 to TRBJ1-4, with D tentatively TRBD1 (6 bases). The CDR3 runs to 13 residues. V was trimmed by 2 bases and J by 7 bases, leaving 8 bases between them. CDR1 is KGHSH and CDR2 is LQKENI in the germline V gene. As DNA, the CDR3 is TGTGCCAGCTCACCAGGGGGCGGTGAAAAACTGTTTTTT. This encodes CASSPGGGEKLFF.

The genes are TRBV6-6 and TRBJ1-6; 10 nucleotides align to TRBD1. The CDR3 covers 16 residues. J was trimmed by 9 bases and V by 6 bases; bases with no gene match: 11. Germline V gene lookup returns CDR1 MNHNY and CDR2 SVGAGI (reference sequence). The CDR3 DNA sequence: TGTGCCAGCAGCCAGAAGGGACAGGGGTCTTCTTCACCCCTCCACTTT. Encoded protein: CASSQKGQGSSSPLHF.

This chain connects TRBV2 to TRBJ1-5, with 7 bases that match TRBD1. The CDR3 is 16 residues long. The junction had 8 bases not matched to a gene; V was cut back by 0 bases and J by 6 bases. Germline assignment: CDR1 SNHLY and CDR2 FYNNEI. CDR3 bases: TGTGCCAGCAGTGAAGCGGGGTTTACAGGGGTTCAGCCCCAGCATTTT. The encoded protein is CASSEAGFTGVQPQHF.

The CDR3 DNA sequence: TGTGCCAGCTCGCCGACTCGGGACCAGCCCCAGCATTTT. Translating gives CASSPTRDQPQHF. The rearrangement uses TRBV18 and TRBJ1-5, with D possibly TRBD1 on 5 matching bases. The V end lost 6 bases, the J end lost 7 bases, and 13 bases lay between the germline ends. This CDR3 comprises 13 residues. The V gene's germline CDR1 is KGHSH and CDR2 LQKENI.

About this clone itself: This sample also contains other DNA sequences that code for the same CDR3. The rearrangement joins TRBV19 to TRBJ1-2; D remains unclear. V lost 6 bases, J lost 2 bases, and 4 bases lay in between. The germline V gene has CDR1 LNHDA and CDR2 SQIVND (reference sequence). The CDR3 is 11 amino acids. CDR3 bases: TGTGCCAGTAGGGACAACTATGGCTACACCTTC. Translation gives CASRDNYGYTF.